Following are 7 T cell receptor beta chains from one sample sequenced in a study of T-cell reconstitution after alpha-beta-depleted transplantation in children listed by TCRdb under 2016. Preparation of the library involved PCR. TCRdb records Illumina HiSeq 2500 as the sequencer. Molecular barcoding was employed in the preparation of TCR libraries, with unique molecular identifiers being used to normalize TCRbeta repertoire quantification. The raw public reads went through TCRdb reprocessing: fastp at Q25, MiXCR clone calling, in-frame beta chains kept. Rows are unified per CDR3 protein, each entry keeping the most common DNA and genes. For this sample the table gives approximately 390,000 distinct CDR3 sequences, of which approximately 11% were detected only once. Jointly, the top ten make up about 5% of the sample. Sequenced material: PBMCs from the stem cell graft donor, taken from the stem cell graft. The receptor set was obtained from a human donor who donated a stem cell graft to a child with acute myeloid leukemia.

At least ten counts were recorded for this clonotype. The gene calls are TRBV5-1 and TRBJ2-2; 7 nucleotides match TRBD2. The ends lost 0 bases at V and 4 bases at J; junction bases unmatched: 3. Per the germline V gene, CDR1 is SGHRS and CDR2 is YFSETQ. CDR3 length equals 15 residues. CDR3 residues: CASSLVGGSTGELFF. Here the CDR3 DNA reads TGCGCCAGCAGCTTGGTCGGGGGGAGCACCGGGGAGCTGTTTTTT. The full variable domain, its missing parts supplied by reference TRBV5-1 and TRBJ2-2, is KAGVTQTPRYLIKTRGQQVTLSCSPISGHRSVSWYQQTPGQGLQFLFEYFSETQRNKGNFPGRFSGRQFSNSRSEMNVSTLELGDSALYLCASSLVGGSTGELFFGEGSRLTVL.

In this sample, this clonotype turned up a few times. The chain carries TRBV20-1 and TRBJ2-1; either TRBD1 or TRBD2 may supply D (5 bases each). CDR1 and CDR2 (germline): DFQATT, SNEGSKA (reference sequence). The CDR3 is 15 amino acids. Between the trimmed V and J ends, which lost 0 bases and 6 bases, there was a span of 15 bases. CDR3 sequence: CSARDIRGDSNEQFF. Written as DNA, the CDR3 is TGCAGTGCTAGAGATATTAGGGGAGACAGCAATGAGCAGTTCTTC.

The chain carries TRBV20-1 and TRBJ2-7, with TRBD1 matching over 10 bases. The length of the CDR3 is 14 residues. V shed 6 bases, J shed 0 bases, and the junction held 5 bases outside the gene matches. Germline V lookup: CDR1 DFQATT, CDR2 SNEGSKA (reference sequence). The CDR3 protein is CSASGQGISYEQYF. In DNA form, the CDR3 reads TGCAGTGCATCGGGACAGGGGATCTCCTACGAGCAGTACTTC.

This clonotype appeared a few times. The rearrangement joins TRBV4-2 to TRBJ2-1; 7 positions match TRBD2. The germline CDR1 and CDR2 sequences are LGHNA and YNFKEQ. This CDR3 comprises 17 residues. V lost 1 base, J lost 4 bases, and 10 bases stayed unmatched. The DNA for the CDR3 is TGTGCCAGCAGCCAAGCCCTAGGGCTAGCGGAGTACAATGAGCAGTTCTTC. It specifies CASSQALGLAEYNEQFF.

The chain employs TRBV2 and TRBJ1-1; no definite D call. Germline V lookup: CDR1 SNHLY, CDR2 FYNNEI. V was pared by 4 bases and J by 1 base, with 10 bases between. CDR3 length equals 14 residues. The CDR3 region is CASSGERSNTEAFF. The CDR3 coding sequence is TGTGCCAGCAGTGGCGAGCGATCGAACACTGAAGCTTTCTTT.

The CDR3, as DNA: TGTGCCAGCAGCGAAAAGTTCTTT. It codes for CASSEKFF. The J gene is TRBJ1-1, the V gene TRBV7-2; D unclear. The CDR3 is made up of 8 amino acids. V shed 5 bases and J shed 14 bases, with 6 bases lying between them. CDR1 and CDR2 (germline): SGHTA, FQGNSA.

V gene TRBV6-5 combines with J gene TRBJ2-5, with a weak D call TRBD1 (5 bases). V was pared by 2 bases and J by 9 bases, with 19 bases between. The CDR3 contains 15 residues. CDR1 is MNHEY and CDR2 is SVGAGI in the germline V gene. This chain's CDR3 is CASSYDDSRRLPQYF. In nucleotides, the CDR3 is TGTGCCAGCAGTTACGATGACAGTCGCCGATTACCCCAGTACTTC.